The 32 T cell receptor beta chains in this list originate from one sample, sequenced in a study of blood T cell repertoires in COVID-19. Some clones are missing from TCRdb's copy, which holds only in-frame ones; the method was immunoSEQ multiplex PCR. The sample has fewer than 200,000 clones, over 85% seen once. Specimen: peripheral blood. The receptors originated from a woman aged 50 to 60 with acute or convalescent COVID-19.

The chain links TRBV19 to TRBJ2-1, with D maybe TRBD2 (5 bases). Germline V gene lookup returns CDR1 LNHDA and CDR2 SQIVND (reference sequence). The CDR3 sequence is 14 residues long. The ends were cut back, 5 bases at V and 0 bases at J, with 8 bases in the middle. CDR3 sequence: CASSWESSYNEQFF. DNA for the CDR3: TGTGCCAGTAGTTGGGAGAGCTCCTACAATGAGCAGTTCTTC. The full variable domain, in which reference TRBV19 and TRBJ2-1 provide the parts outside the CDR3, is DGGITQSPKYLFRKEGQNVTLSCEQNLNHDAMYWYRQDPGQGLRLIYYSQIVNDFQKGDIAEGYSVSREKKESFPLTVTSAQKNPTAFYLCASSWESSYNEQFFGPGTRLTVL.

The CDR3 region is CASSLEATGFWETQYF. For the CDR3, the DNA is TGTGCCAGCAGCTTAGAGGCCACAGGGTTTTGGGAGACCCAGTACTTC. The gene calls are TRBV7-2 and TRBJ2-5, with a tentative D call TRBD1 (6 bases). This CDR3 is 16 amino acids long. The germline V gene has CDR1 SGHTA and CDR2 FQGNSA. The V and J ends lost 1 base and 5 bases respectively, with 17 bases between them.

The CDR3 loop reads CASVEGQDNSPLHF. The CDR3 region has the DNA TGTGCCAGCGTTGAGGGACAGGATAATTCACCCCTCCACTTT. The rearrangement uses TRBV28 and TRBJ1-6; 8 nucleotides align to TRBD1. Losses at the gene ends were 8 bases for V and 5 bases for J; bases not matched to a gene: 5. Germline CDR1 is MDHEN and CDR2 is SYDVKM. The length of the CDR3 is 14 residues.

The chain links TRBV5-8 to TRBJ2-7, with D perhaps TRBD1 (6 bases). The CDR3 has 15 amino acids. V shed 0 bases and J shed 4 bases, with 14 bases lying between them. Germline CDR1 and CDR2: SGHTS and YDEGEE. The chain's CDR3 is CASSLGQGLFYEQYF. In nucleotides, the CDR3 is TGTGCCAGCAGCTTGGGCCAGGGGCTATTTTACGAGCAGTACTTC.

This chain connects TRBV12-3 or TRBV12-4 to TRBJ1-5, with D tentatively TRBD1 (5 bases). V lost 5 bases to trimming and J lost 5 bases, with 7 bases between them. The CDR3 extends over 12 amino acids. The CDR3 DNA follows: TGTGCCAGCAGTCGGGGGGATCAGCCCCAGCATTTT. It encodes CASSRGDQPQHF.

The chain couples TRBV29-1 to TRBJ2-1; D unclear. V lost 7 bases and J lost 3, with 19 bases in between. This CDR3 contains 15 residues. Germline lookup yields CDR1 SQVTM and CDR2 ANQGSEA. The CDR3 region is CSATTQHGNYNEQFF. CDR3 coding DNA: TGCAGCGCTACGACTCAACACGGAAACTACAATGAGCAGTTCTTC.

This clone was seen a handful of times. The chain is built from TRBV7-6 and TRBJ1-1, with D possibly TRBD1 on 6 matching bases. CDR3 length: 15 residues. V lost 5 bases to trimming and J lost 5 bases, with 18 bases between them. Per germline, CDR1 SGHVS and CDR2 FNYEAQ. The CDR3 nucleotides are TGTGCCAGCAGCCTAACACAGGGATGGGGAACTGAAGCTTTCTTT. This translates into CASSLTQGWGTEAFF. The whole variable domain, filled in from reference TRBV7-6 and TRBJ1-1, reads GAGVSQSPRYKVTKRGQDVALRCDPISGHVSLYWYRQALGQGPEFLTYFNYEAQQDKSGLPNDRFSAERPEGSISTLTIQRTEQRDSAMYRCASSLTQGWGTEAFFGQGTRLTVV.

The chain couples TRBV4-1 to TRBJ1-2, with 7 bases that match TRBD1. The CDR3 spans 15 residues. Per the germline V gene, CDR1 is MGHRA and CDR2 is YSYEKL. Trimming took 1 base from V and 8 from J; bases not matched to a gene: 10. The CDR3 DNA reads TGCGCCAGCAGCCAAGTCGGGACAGCCCTGGGGGGCTACACCTTC. This sequence encodes CASSQVGTALGGYTF.

This clone has just one count. The chain has TRBV28 and TRBJ1-1; possibly TRBD1 for D (6 bases). The V gene lost 2 bases and the J gene lost 0 bases, with 16 bases spanning the gap. This CDR3 has 17 residues. Germline V gene data show CDR1 as MDHEN and CDR2 as SYDVKM. The chain's CDR3 is CASSLRGIVSMNTEAFF. The DNA for the CDR3 is TGTGCCAGCAGTTTAAGGGGGATAGTTTCAATGAACACTGAAGCTTTCTTT.

The V and J genes are TRBV6-5 and TRBJ1-1, with D perhaps TRBD1 (6 bases). The V gene lost 6 bases and the J gene lost 10 bases, with 21 bases spanning the gap. This CDR3 spans 14 amino acids. The V gene's germline CDR1 is MNHEY and CDR2 SVGAGI. The CDR3 DNA sequence: TGTGCCAGCAGGGACAGAGCCTCCGCCCTTGGAGCTTTCTTT. This encodes CASRDRASALGAFF.

The chain joins TRBV24-1 to TRBJ2-2; 8 bases fit TRBD2. The V segment lost 4 bases and the J segment 5 bases; nucleotides outside the gene matches: 8. The CDR3 length is 16 residues. Germline V gene sequence: CDR1 KGHDR, CDR2 SFDVKD. The CDR3 DNA reads TGTGCCACCAGTGACCCCGCCGGGGGGGAAACCGGGGAGCTGTTTTTT. Its translation: CATSDPAGGETGELFF.

The J gene is TRBJ2-5, the V gene TRBV7-6, with 13 bases identical to TRBD2. The V gene's germline CDR1 is SGHVS and CDR2 FNYEAQ. Trimming removed 5 bases from V and 5 bases from J; junction bases left unmatched: 23. This CDR3 contains 21 residues. DNA for the CDR3: TGTGCCAGCAGCATCAATCCCCCCGGGACTAGCGGGATTGCGCAGCGGGAGACCCAGTACTTC. It specifies CASSINPPGTSGIAQRETQYF.

The chain has TRBV19 and TRBJ2-1; 9 bases map to TRBD2. J gave up 6 bases and V 5 bases, and 14 bases lay outside the gene matches. The CDR3 sequence is 17 residues long. The germline gives CDR1 LNHDA, CDR2 SQIVND (reference sequence). The CDR3 DNA follows: TGTGCCAGTAGTTTCCCCTCTGCGGGAGGGGCCACCAATGAGCAGTTCTTC. Its protein is CASSFPSAGGATNEQFF. The full variable domain, its missing parts supplied by reference TRBV19 and TRBJ2-1, is DGGITQSPKYLFRKEGQNVTLSCEQNLNHDAMYWYRQDPGQGLRLIYYSQIVNDFQKGDIAEGYSVSREKKESFPLTVTSAQKNPTAFYLCASSFPSAGGATNEQFFGPGTRLTVL.

The chain couples TRBV27 to TRBJ2-1; 9 bases fit TRBD2. The CDR3 runs 13 residues. CDR1 is MNHEY and CDR2 is SMNVEV in the germline V gene (reference sequence). V lost 7 bases to trimming and J lost 5 bases; unmatched junction nucleotides: 3. CDR3 sequence (DNA): TGTGCCAGCACAGTAGCGGGAGACAATGAGCAGTTCTTC. Encoded protein: CASTVAGDNEQFF.

This clone came up once. The rearrangement uses TRBV4-1 and TRBJ1-3; D possibly corresponds to TRBD1 (5 bases). Trimming removed 1 base from V and 1 base from J, with 14 bases in between. Germline CDR1 and CDR2: MGHRA and YSYEKL. This CDR3 comprises 17 residues. The CDR3 nucleotides read TGCGCCAGCAGCCAAGGAGGACGGGGGAAGTCTGGAAACACCATATATTTT. Translating gives CASSQGGRGKSGNTIYF.

Here the CDR3 reads CASSPETVDGYTF. DNA for the CDR3: TGTGCCAGCTCACCAGAGACAGTCGATGGCTACACCTTC. This chain links TRBV18 with TRBJ1-2; D is perhaps TRBD1 (5 bases). Germline V gene sequence: CDR1 KGHSH, CDR2 LQKENI. The CDR3 totals 13 residues. V was cut by 2 bases and J by 6 bases, with 10 bases left in between.

The chain has TRBV6-5 and TRBJ2-5; TRBD1 is a possible D gene (7 bases). V lost 5 bases and J 2 bases, leaving 12 bases between the germline ends. The CDR3 runs 14 residues. Germline values: CDR1 MNHEY, CDR2 SVGAGI. CDR3 in DNA: TGTGCCAGCAGTATACAGGGGACTCAAGAGACCCAGTACTTC. This sequence encodes CASSIQGTQETQYF.

The chain carries TRBV7-2 and TRBJ2-3, with TRBD2 matching over 8 bases. CDR3 length: 18 amino acids. Per germline, CDR1 SGHTA and CDR2 FQGNSA. Trimming cost V 0 bases and J 0 bases; bases outside gene matches: 8. The CDR3: CASSLALLPSGSTDTQYF. The DNA of the CDR3 is TGTGCCAGCAGCTTAGCTCTTCTTCCTAGCGGGAGCACAGATACGCAGTATTTT.

The rearrangement uses TRBV5-1 and TRBJ2-1; 8 positions match TRBD1. Looked up from germline, CDR1 is SGHRS and CDR2 is YFSETQ. The junction had 9 bases not matched to a gene; V was cut back by 4 bases and J by 0 bases. The CDR3 length is 17 residues. CDR3 DNA: TGCGCCAGCAGCATCCGGACAGGGCGAAGCTCCTACAATGAGCAGTTCTTC. It yields the protein CASSIRTGRSSYNEQFF.

This clone was observed a handful of times. The chain uses TRBV5-4 and TRBJ2-2, with TRBD2 matching 8 bases. V lost 0 bases, J lost 7 bases, and 5 bases stayed unmatched. The CDR3 has 15 amino acids. Germline loops: CDR1 SGHNT, CDR2 YYREEE (reference sequence). CDR3 loop: CASSLGREADGELFF. CDR3 DNA: TGTGCCAGCAGCTTGGGGCGGGAGGCTGACGGGGAGCTGTTTTTT.

The genes are TRBV19 and TRBJ2-3; TRBD1 matches 8 bases. The J segment lost 6 bases and the V segment lost 3 bases, leaving 5 bases of the junction unmatched. The CDR3 contains 14 residues. Germline CDR1 is LNHDA and CDR2 is SQIVND (reference sequence). For the CDR3, the DNA is TGTGCCAGTAGTATCCAGGGGGCAGAGGATACGCAGTATTTT. Translated, it gives CASSIQGAEDTQYF.

This clone showed up just once. The rearrangement uses TRBV3-1 (or the pseudogene TRBV3-2) and TRBJ2-1; the match to TRBD2 covers 7 bases. Trimming took 1 base from V and 10 from J; bases not matched to a gene: 4. Per germline, CDR1 LGHDT and CDR2 YNNKEL (reference sequence). CDR3 length equals 13 residues. CDR3 region: CASSQGGRGEQFF. CDR3 bases: TGTGCCAGCAGCCAAGGTGGGCGGGGGGAGCAGTTCTTC.

The chain couples TRBV18 to TRBJ1-6; the D gene is possibly TRBD1 (6 bases). CDR3 length equals 14 residues. Germline CDR1 and CDR2: KGHSH and LQKENI. V was cut by 3 bases and J by 9 bases, with 12 bases left in between. The CDR3 protein is CASSPKGRGSPLHF. In DNA form, the CDR3 reads TGTGCCAGCTCACCTAAAGGCAGGGGTTCACCCCTCCACTTT.

The rearrangement uses TRBV9 and TRBJ2-5; 8 bases align to TRBD1. The junction had 8 bases not matched to a gene; V was cut back by 4 bases and J by 3 bases. This CDR3 has 15 residues. Germline CDR1 SGDLS, CDR2 YYNGEE. The CDR3 DNA reads as TGTGCCAGCAGCCGGTTTGGGACAGGAGAAGAGACCCAGTACTTC. Residues: CASSRFGTGEETQYF.

The V call is TRBV5-1, the J call TRBJ1-2; 10 bases are shared with TRBD1. CDR1 is SGHRS and CDR2 is YFSETQ in the germline V gene. The CDR3 loop spans 17 amino acids. The V and J ends lost 4 bases and 5 bases, in that order; junction bases with no gene match: 14. The CDR3 DNA reads TGCGCCAGCAGCCTATCCACATACGGACAGGGGGGTTATGGCTACACCTTC. Translated, it gives CASSLSTYGQGGYGYTF.

This clone appeared a single time. The J gene is TRBJ1-3, the V gene TRBV23-1; TRBD1 matches at 8 bases. TRBV23-1 is noted as an ORF with a role that remains uncertain. The CDR3 sequence is 17 residues long. The junction had 8 bases not matched to a gene; V was cut back by 4 bases and J by 0 bases. Here the CDR3 DNA reads TGCGCCAGCAGTCGGTCGGACAGGGAAAACTCTGGAAACACCATATATTTT. Encoded protein: CASSRSDRENSGNTIYF.

This chain uses TRBV2 with TRBJ2-5; tentatively, D is TRBD2 (6 bases). Germline values: CDR1 SNHLY, CDR2 FYNNEI. This CDR3 has 13 amino acids. V gave up 7 bases and J gave up 3 bases, with 12 bases separating them. CDR3 DNA: TGTGCCAGCAATGGAGGGGAGAAAGAGACCCAGTACTTC. It encodes CASNGGEKETQYF.

The chain has TRBV27 and TRBJ2-7; 8 bases match TRBD1. The CDR3 totals 15 residues. The V segment lost 5 bases and the J segment 4 bases; nucleotides outside the gene matches: 10. Germline assignment: CDR1 MNHEY and CDR2 SMNVEV (reference sequence). The CDR3 is CASSPAGQGAYEQYF. DNA for the CDR3: TGTGCCAGCAGTCCGGCCGGGCAGGGGGCTTACGAGCAGTACTTC.

The chain carries TRBV7-3 and TRBJ1-1; the D is unclear. Trimming took off 0 bases at V and 1 base at J, with 3 bases between the two ends. Germline V CDR1 and CDR2: SGHTA, FQGTGA. This CDR3 spans 13 amino acids. CDR3 protein: CASSLTWNTEAFF. CDR3 DNA sequence: TGTGCCAGCAGCTTAACCTGGAACACTGAAGCTTTCTTT. Using reference TRBV7-3 and TRBJ1-1 for the parts outside the CDR3, the full variable domain is GAGVSQTPSNKVTEKGKYVELRCDPISGHTALYWYRQSLGQGPEFLIYFQGTGAADDSGLPNDRFFAVRPEGSVSTLKIQRTERGDSAVYLCASSLTWNTEAFFGQGTRLTVV.

The CDR3 DNA follows: TGTGCCAGTAGTATAGAGGTCGCGGGGGAAGCTTTCTTT. Translated, it gives CASSIEVAGEAFF. V gene TRBV19 combines with J gene TRBJ1-1; no definite D call. The germline V and J ends were trimmed by 0 bases and 8 bases, with 10 bases remaining between them. The germline V gene encodes CDR1 LNHDA and CDR2 SQIVND (reference sequence). This CDR3 contains 13 residues.

V usage is TRBV30 and J usage is TRBJ2-1, with D perhaps TRBD1 (6 bases). The CDR3 runs 16 residues. Germline CDR1 is GTSNPN and CDR2 is SVGIG (reference sequence). Trimming pared 3 bases from V and 1 base from J, leaving 16 bases between. The CDR3 DNA follows: TGTGCCTGGAGGGGTACAGGGTATCGGTCCTACAATGAGCAGTTCTTC. Its translation: CAWRGTGYRSYNEQFF. Combining the CDR3 with reference TRBV30 and TRBJ2-1 gives the whole variable domain SQTIHQWPATLVQPVGSPLSLECTVEGTSNPNLYWYRQAAGRGLQLLFYSVGIGQISSEVPQNLSASRPQDRQFILSSKKLLLSDSGFYLCAWRGTGYRSYNEQFFGPGTRLTVL.

In its sample, this clone was seen once. This sequence joins TRBV12-3 or TRBV12-4 and TRBJ1-1; TRBD1 might be the D (5 bases). The CDR3 contains 12 residues. V dropped 5 bases and J dropped 10 bases, with 14 bases sitting between them. For the CDR3, the DNA is TGTGCCAGCAGTCACGGGCGGGGGGGAGCTTTCTTT. Translation: CASSHGRGGAFF.